This is a list of T cell receptor beta chains from one sample in a study of blood T cell repertoires in COVID-19. Profiled with immunoSEQ multiplex PCR; TCRdb holds only in-frame clones, not every one. The repertoire holds under 400,000 clones, with around 88% as singletons. Source material: peripheral blood. The receptor source for this set is a woman aged 25 to 39 with COVID-19, enrolled during active disease. The CDR3 runs from the conserved cysteine through the conserved F or W. D genes are given only for firm matches. Clone size is shown for a subset of rows, as once, few, many or a class of expanded clone.

V gene	J gene	clone size	D gene	CDR3 DNA	CDR3 protein
TRBV7-9	TRBJ1-6	.	.	TGTGCCAGCAGCTTAGCCAGGGGCCCCCTCCACTTT	CASSLARGPLHF
TRBV30	TRBJ1-3	.	TRBD1	TGTGCCTGGACCCCCAGGGGGCGCGTAACTGGAAACACCATATATTTT	CAWTPRGRVTGNTIYF
TRBV29-1	TRBJ1-1	.	TRBD1	TGCAGCGTCCCGGGACAGGGTATGACTGAAGCTTTCTTT	CSVPGQGMTEAFF
TRBV29-1	TRBJ2-2	.	TRBD1	TGCAGCGTTGAAAGCCCGGGACAGGGTGACAGTACCGGGGAGCTGTTTTTT	CSVESPGQGDSTGELFF
TRBV7-8	TRBJ2-3	.	.	TGTGCCAGCAGCCTCGCGTCGGATACGCAGTATTTT	CASSLASDTQYF
TRBV7-8	TRBJ1-1	.	.	TGTGCCAGCAGCCTAGGCCCGGTTTTATACGGGGCTTTCTTT	CASSLGPVLYGAFF
TRBV28	TRBJ2-3	.	TRBD2	TGTGCCAGCAGTACCAGACTAGCGGGTTCAACCCCAGATACGCAGTATTTT	CASSTRLAGSTPDTQYF
TRBV5-1	TRBJ2-3	.	.	TGCGCCAGCAGCACCCACCGGGGGGCTGGCGCAGATACGCAGTATTTT	CASSTHRGAGADTQYF
TRBV3-1/TRBV3-2	TRBJ1-4	.	TRBD1	TGTGCCAGCAGCCCCCAACCGGGACAGGGTAATGAAAAACTGTTTTTT	CASSPQPGQGNEKLFF
TRBV18	TRBJ2-1	.	.	TGTGCCAGCTCACCCTCGGCGGGGATAAATGAGCAGTTCTTC	CASSPSAGINEQFF
TRBV10-3	TRBJ1-1	.	.	TGTGCCACGGGGCGGGGGATGGCTGAAGCTTTCTTT	CATGRGMAEAFF
TRBV2	TRBJ1-5	.	.	TGTGCCAGCAGTGAGACGGGTCATCAGCCCCAGCATTTT	CASSETGHQPQHF
TRBV5-6	TRBJ1-6	.	TRBD1	TGTGCCAGCAGCTTGTTGTCCGGACAGGGAGAGTCACCCCTCCACTTT	CASSLLSGQGESPLHF
TRBV3-1/TRBV3-2	TRBJ2-2	.	TRBD2	TGTGCCAGCAGCCTAAGAGGAGTAGCGGGGGGTCTCGGGGAGCTGTTTTTT	CASSLRGVAGGLGELFF
TRBV5-1	TRBJ2-3	.	TRBD2	TGCGCCAGCAGCTCAACCGGGACTAGCGGTGTTGGTACGCAGTATTTT	CASSSTGTSGVGTQYF
TRBV18	TRBJ2-1	.	TRBD2	TGTGCCAGCTCACTGATCCCTAGCGGGGGACTGAATGAGCAGTTCTTC	CASSLIPSGGLNEQFF
TRBV28	TRBJ1-2	few	TRBD1	TGTGCCACCCCGGGACAGGGCCACTATGGCTACACCTTC	CATPGQGHYGYTF
TRBV27	TRBJ2-2	.	.	TGTGCCAGCAGCGCAGGGGTTGGTTCCGGGGAGCTGTTTTTT	CASSAGVGSGELFF
TRBV3-1/TRBV3-2	TRBJ1-2	.	.	TGTGCCAGCAGCTCTCTCGACACATCTAACTATGGCTACACCTTC	CASSSLDTSNYGYTF
TRBV5-6	TRBJ2-3	.	.	TGTGCCAGCAGCTCCGACAGGTCAGCAGATACGCAGTATTTT	CASSSDRSADTQYF
TRBV4-2	TRBJ1-6	.	TRBD1	TGTGCCAGCAGCTCGCGACAGGGCAATTCACCCCTCCACTTT	CASSSRQGNSPLHF
TRBV2	TRBJ2-3	.	TRBD2	TGTGCCAGCCTCGCTCGGGAGGTCACAGATACGCAGTATTTT	CASLAREVTDTQYF
TRBV28	TRBJ1-1	once	.	TGTGCCACCCATTTTCGAGGGGGAAACACTGAAGCTTTCTTT	CATHFRGGNTEAFF
TRBV23-1	TRBJ2-1	.	TRBD2	TGCGCCTCGCACGGTTTGGAGCTGGTAGCGGGGGGGCCCTACAATGAGCAGTTCTTC	CASHGLELVAGGPYNEQFF
TRBV2	TRBJ1-1	.	.	TGTGCCAGCACAATGGGGGGCACTGAAGCTTTCTTT	CASTMGGTEAFF
TRBV6-5	TRBJ1-1	.	.	TGTGCCAGCAGCCGTAAACGACAGGTGAGGGAAGCTTTCTTT	CASSRKRQVREAFF
TRBV11-3	TRBJ2-2	few	.	TGTGCCAGCAGCTCTAGAACCGGGGAGCTGTTTTTT	CASSSRTGELFF
TRBV6-5	TRBJ2-1	once	.	TGTGCCACGACAGACTACAATGAGCAGTTCTTC	CATTDYNEQFF
TRBV5-8	TRBJ2-5	.	TRBD1	TGTGCCAGCAGCCCCGGGACAGGGAGTTTCGAGACCCAGTACTTC	CASSPGTGSFETQYF
TRBV21-1	TRBJ2-2	.	.	TGTGCCAGCAGCAATATGTTGTCGTCGGGGGGCCGTAATAGGGAGCTGTTTTTT	CASSNMLSSGGRNRELFF
TRBV5-1	TRBJ1-4	.	TRBD1	TGCGCCAGCAGCCGACAGGGGTCAGAAAAACTGTTTTTT	CASSRQGSEKLFF
TRBV5-1	TRBJ1-1	.	.	TGCGCCAGCAGCGAGGGCCTGGTAGGGACTGAAGCTTTCTTT	CASSEGLVGTEAFF
TRBV6-5	TRBJ1-2	.	.	TGTGCCAGCAGTTACTCGCCAGGGAACTATGGCTACACCTTC	CASSYSPGNYGYTF
TRBV12-3/TRBV12-4	TRBJ2-7	.	.	TGTGCCAGCACCACAGACGGGACCTACGAGCAGTACTTC	CASTTDGTYEQYF
TRBV23-1	TRBJ1-5	many	.	TGCGCCAGCAGTCAATCGGGCACGGACAGCGACCAGCCCCAGCATTTT	CASSQSGTDSDQPQHF
TRBV5-4	TRBJ2-3	.	TRBD2	TGTGCCAGCAGCTTGGGTCCTAGCGGGGGGACCCCACGCACAGATACGCAGTATTTT	CASSLGPSGGTPRTDTQYF
TRBV7-8	TRBJ1-1	.	.	TGTGCCAGCAGCCCAGGACAGATGAACACTGAAGCTTTCTTT	CASSPGQMNTEAFF
TRBV7-9	TRBJ1-5	.	TRBD1	TGTGCCAGCAGCTTAGGGACAGGGGGCCGCAATCAGCCCCAGCATTTT	CASSLGTGGRNQPQHF
TRBV29-1	TRBJ1-4	.	.	TGCAGCGTTGAAGATGGACAAGGGGAAAAACTGTTTTTT	CSVEDGQGEKLFF
TRBV6-5	TRBJ1-2	many	.	TGTGCCAGCAGTTACTCGTCTGAGGGGGGGCAGGGCTACACCTTC	CASSYSSEGGQGYTF
TRBV7-9	TRBJ1-4	once	TRBD1	TGTGCCAGCGGTAGACAGGGGTTCAATGAAAAACTGTTTTTT	CASGRQGFNEKLFF
TRBV5-6	TRBJ2-2	.	.	TGTGCCAGCAGCATAACAGGGAGGGCCGGGGAGCTGTTTTTT	CASSITGRAGELFF
TRBV4-2	TRBJ1-2	.	TRBD1	TGTGCCAGCAGGACAGGGGAGGCTGGCTACACCTTC	CASRTGEAGYTF